The following is a TCR beta chain sequence with its context. Looked up from germline, CDR1 is SGHTA and CDR2 is FQGNSA. Germline trimming cut 6 bases from V and 4 bases from J; bases unmatched to any gene: 8. The CDR3 spans 15 residues. Sequencing used immunoSEQ multiplex PCR; TCRdb keeps in-frame clones, though not all of them. The sample records approximately 26,000 clones, around 90% being singletons. This specimen comes from a study of T cell responses to AZD1222 COVID-19 vaccine. This TCR was recovered from an adult in good health. The chain has TRBV7-2 and TRBJ2-2; 7 bases are a match to TRBD2. This specimen consisted of peripheral blood, obtained on day 0 of AZD1222 vaccination. The CDR3 spells CASRRPGLTTGELFF. In DNA, the CDR3 is TGTGCCAGCAGGAGACCGGGACTAACCACCGGGGAGCTGTTTTTT. The variable domain in full, completed from reference TRBV7-2 and TRBJ2-2, reads GAGVSQSPSNKVTEKGKDVELRCDPISGHTALYWYRQSLGQGLEFLIYFQGNSAPDKSGLPSDRFSAERTGGSVSTLTIQRTQQEDSAVYLCASRRPGLTTGELFFGEGSRLTVL.